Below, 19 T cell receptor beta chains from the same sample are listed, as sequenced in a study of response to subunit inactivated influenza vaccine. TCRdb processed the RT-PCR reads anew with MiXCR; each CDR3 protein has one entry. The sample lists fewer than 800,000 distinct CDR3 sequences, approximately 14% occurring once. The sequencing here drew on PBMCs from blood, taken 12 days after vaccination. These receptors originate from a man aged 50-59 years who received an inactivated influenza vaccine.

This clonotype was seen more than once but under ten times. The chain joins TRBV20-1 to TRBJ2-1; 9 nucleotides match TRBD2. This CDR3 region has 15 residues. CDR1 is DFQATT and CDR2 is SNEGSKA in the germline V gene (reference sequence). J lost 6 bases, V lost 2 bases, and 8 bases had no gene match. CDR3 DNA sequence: TGCAGTGCTAGAATGTCTAGCGGGACCAGCAATGAGCAGTTCTTC. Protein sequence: CSARMSSGTSNEQFF.

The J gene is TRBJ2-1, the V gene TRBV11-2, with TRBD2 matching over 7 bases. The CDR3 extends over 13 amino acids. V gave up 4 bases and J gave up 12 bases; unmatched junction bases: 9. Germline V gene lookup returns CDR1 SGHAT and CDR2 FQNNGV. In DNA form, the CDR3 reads TGTGCCAGCAGCTCCAGGGAGGGCTTTGGGCAGTTCTTC. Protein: CASSSREGFGQFF.

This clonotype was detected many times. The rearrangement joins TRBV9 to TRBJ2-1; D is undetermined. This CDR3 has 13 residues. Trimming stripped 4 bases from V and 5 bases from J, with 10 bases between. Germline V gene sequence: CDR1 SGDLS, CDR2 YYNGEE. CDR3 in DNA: TGTGCCAGCAGCTCGGACCACAACAATGAGCAGTTCTTC. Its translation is CASSSDHNNEQFF.

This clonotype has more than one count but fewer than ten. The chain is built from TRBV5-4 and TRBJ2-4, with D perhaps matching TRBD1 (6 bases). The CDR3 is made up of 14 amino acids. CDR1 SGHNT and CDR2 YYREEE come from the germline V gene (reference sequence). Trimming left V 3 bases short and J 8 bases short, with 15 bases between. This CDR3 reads CASSSSGTFDIQYF. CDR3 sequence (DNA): TGTGCCAGCAGCTCGTCCGGGACATTTGACATTCAGTACTTC. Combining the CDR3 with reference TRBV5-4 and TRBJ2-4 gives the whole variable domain ETGVTQSPTHLIKTRGQQVTLRCSSQSGHNTVSWYQQALGQGPQFIFQYYREEENGRGNFPPRFSGLQFPNYSSELNVNALELDDSALYLCASSSSGTFDIQYFGAGTRLSVL.

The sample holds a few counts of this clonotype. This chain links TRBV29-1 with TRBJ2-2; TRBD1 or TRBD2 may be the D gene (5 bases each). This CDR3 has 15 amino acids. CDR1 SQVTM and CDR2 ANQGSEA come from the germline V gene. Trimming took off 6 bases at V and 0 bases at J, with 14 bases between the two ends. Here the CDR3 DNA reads TGCAGCGTGGGGCAGCGGTACGCGAACACCGGGGAGCTGTTTTTT. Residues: CSVGQRYANTGELFF.

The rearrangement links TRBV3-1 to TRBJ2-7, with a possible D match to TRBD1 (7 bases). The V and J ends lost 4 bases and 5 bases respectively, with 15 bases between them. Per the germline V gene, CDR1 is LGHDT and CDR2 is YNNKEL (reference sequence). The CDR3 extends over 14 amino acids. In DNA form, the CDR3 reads TGTGCCAGCAGCCCTCACAGGGGACTGGACGAGCAGTACTTC. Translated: CASSPHRGLDEQYF.

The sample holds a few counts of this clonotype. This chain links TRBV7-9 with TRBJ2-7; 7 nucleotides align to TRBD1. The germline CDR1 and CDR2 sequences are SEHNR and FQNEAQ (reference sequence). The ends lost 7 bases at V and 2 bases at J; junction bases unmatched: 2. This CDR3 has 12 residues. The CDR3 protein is CASTQGAYEQYF. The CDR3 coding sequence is TGTGCCAGCACCCAGGGGGCCTACGAGCAGTACTTC.

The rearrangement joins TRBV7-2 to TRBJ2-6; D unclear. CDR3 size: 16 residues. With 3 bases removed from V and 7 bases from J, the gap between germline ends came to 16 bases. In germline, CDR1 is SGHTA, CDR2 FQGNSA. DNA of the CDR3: TGTGCCAGCAGCTTGTCCTACGGGTTAGGAGCCAACGTCCTGACTTTC. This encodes CASSLSYGLGANVLTF.

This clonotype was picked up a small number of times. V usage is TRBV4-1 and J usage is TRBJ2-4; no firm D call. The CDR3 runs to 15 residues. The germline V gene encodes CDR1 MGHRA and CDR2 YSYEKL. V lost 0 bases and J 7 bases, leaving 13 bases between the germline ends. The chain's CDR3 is CASSQDPTRNNIQYF. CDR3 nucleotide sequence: TGCGCCAGCAGCCAAGATCCCACCCGGAATAACATTCAGTACTTC.

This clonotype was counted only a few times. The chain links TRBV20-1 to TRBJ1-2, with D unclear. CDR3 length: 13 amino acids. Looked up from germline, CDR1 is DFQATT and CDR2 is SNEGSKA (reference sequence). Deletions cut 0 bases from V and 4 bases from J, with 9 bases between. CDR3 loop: CSAREAELYGYTF. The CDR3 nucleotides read TGCAGTGCTAGAGAGGCAGAACTCTATGGCTACACCTTC.

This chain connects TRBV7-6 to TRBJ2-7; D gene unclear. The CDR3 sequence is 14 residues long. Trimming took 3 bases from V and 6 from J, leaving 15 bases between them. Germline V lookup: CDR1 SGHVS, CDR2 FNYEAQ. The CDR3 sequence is CASSLEGSSGEQYF. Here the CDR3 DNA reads TGTGCCAGCAGCTTGGAAGGTAGCTCTGGCGAGCAGTACTTC.

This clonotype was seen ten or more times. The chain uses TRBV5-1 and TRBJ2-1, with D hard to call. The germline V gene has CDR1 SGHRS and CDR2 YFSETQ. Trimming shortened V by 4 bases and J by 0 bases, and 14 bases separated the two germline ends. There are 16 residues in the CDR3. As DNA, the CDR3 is TGCGCCAGCAGCCCCCGTTCTCTGAGCTCCTACAATGAGCAGTTCTTC. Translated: CASSPRSLSSYNEQFF.

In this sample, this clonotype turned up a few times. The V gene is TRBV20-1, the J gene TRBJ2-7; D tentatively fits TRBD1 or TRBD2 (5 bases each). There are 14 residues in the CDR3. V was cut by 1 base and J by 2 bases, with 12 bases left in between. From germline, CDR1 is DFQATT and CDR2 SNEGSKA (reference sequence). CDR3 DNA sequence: TGCAGTGCTAGAGTTGGGGCTAGCACCTACGAGCAGTACTTC. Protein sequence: CSARVGASTYEQYF.

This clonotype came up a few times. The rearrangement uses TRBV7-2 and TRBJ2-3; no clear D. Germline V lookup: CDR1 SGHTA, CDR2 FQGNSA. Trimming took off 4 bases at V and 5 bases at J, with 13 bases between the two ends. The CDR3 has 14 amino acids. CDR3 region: CASSWLDHRDTQYF. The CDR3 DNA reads TGTGCCAGCAGCTGGCTTGACCACAGAGATACGCAGTATTTT.

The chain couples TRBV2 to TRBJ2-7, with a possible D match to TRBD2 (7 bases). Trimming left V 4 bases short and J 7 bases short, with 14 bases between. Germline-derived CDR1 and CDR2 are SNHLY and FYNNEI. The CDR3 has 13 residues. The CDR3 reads CASSVGGRLEQYF. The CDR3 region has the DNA TGTGCCAGCAGTGTCGGGGGGCGCTTGGAGCAGTACTTC.

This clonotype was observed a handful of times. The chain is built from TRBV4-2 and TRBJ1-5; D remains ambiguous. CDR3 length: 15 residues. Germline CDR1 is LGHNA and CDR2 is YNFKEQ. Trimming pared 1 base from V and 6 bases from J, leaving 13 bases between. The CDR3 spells CASSQVSVLSQPQHF. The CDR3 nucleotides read TGTGCCAGCAGCCAAGTAAGCGTTCTCAGTCAGCCCCAGCATTTT.

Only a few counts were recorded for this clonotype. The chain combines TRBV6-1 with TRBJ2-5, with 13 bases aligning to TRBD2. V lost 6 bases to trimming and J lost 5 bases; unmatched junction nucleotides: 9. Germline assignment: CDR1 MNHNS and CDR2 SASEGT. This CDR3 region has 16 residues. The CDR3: CASRETPGLAGETQYF. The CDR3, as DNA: TGTGCCAGCAGAGAAACCCCGGGACTAGCGGGGGAGACCCAGTACTTC.

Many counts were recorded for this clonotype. CDR3 amino acids: CSARDVAGTQPQHF. Written as DNA, the CDR3 is TGCAGTGCTAGAGATGTCGCAGGGACTCAGCCCCAGCATTTT. The chain links TRBV20-1 to TRBJ1-5; tentatively, D is TRBD1 (5 bases). V was pared by 0 bases and J by 6 bases, with 12 bases between. Germline loops: CDR1 DFQATT, CDR2 SNEGSKA (reference sequence). This CDR3 contains 14 residues.

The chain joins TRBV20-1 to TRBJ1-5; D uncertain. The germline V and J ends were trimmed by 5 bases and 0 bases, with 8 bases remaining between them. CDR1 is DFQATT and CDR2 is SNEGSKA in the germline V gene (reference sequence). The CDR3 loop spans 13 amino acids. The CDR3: CSAADVSNQPQHF. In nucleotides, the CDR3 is TGCAGTGCTGCGGACGTTAGCAATCAGCCCCAGCATTTT.